The rows below give T cell receptor beta chains drawn from one sample of a study of OX40 agonist ivuxolimab in advanced cancers. Using immunoSEQ multiplex PCR, the repertoire was profiled, and TCRdb retains in-frame clones only, with some absent. The repertoire has tens of thousands of clones, more than 70% of them found once; the top ten carry approximately 0.27%. Sequencing used CD4+ or CD8+ T cells sorted from blood, obtained in a trial of the OX40 agonist ivuxolimab. The receptors here all came from an adult with an advanced solid tumor such as melanoma, head and neck, liver or kidney cancer. CDR3s include the opening cysteine and the closing phenylalanine or tryptophan.

TRBJ2-1 | TRBV11-2 | CASSALQGSYNEQFF
TRBJ1-2 | TRBV18 | CASSPKEGNYGYTF
TRBJ2-1 | TRBV11-2 | CASSLADSSYNEQFF
TRBJ2-2 | TRBV28 | CASKGGDWGELFF
TRBJ1-1 | TRBV11-2 | CASSLDRTGLTEAFF
TRBJ1-5 | TRBV19 | CASSGQGGNQPQHF
TRBJ2-5 | TRBV7-2 | CASSSSGEETQYF
TRBJ2-5 | TRBV2 | CASSVAPGREETQYF
TRBJ2-3 | TRBV5-6 | CASSLGQGADTQYF
TRBJ1-1 | TRBV19 | CASTQDSEAFF
TRBJ2-1 | TRBV2 | CASRAGGGRPNNEQFF
TRBJ2-1 | TRBV5-1 | CASSLAISSSYNEQFF
TRBJ2-1 | TRBV10-3 | CAIRPGLAGNEQFF
TRBJ2-7 | TRBV5-1 | CASSVIAGYSYEQYF
TRBJ2-1 | TRBV5-1 | CASSLGSGSYNEQFF
TRBJ1-3 | TRBV28 | CASSQTVSGNTIYF
TRBJ1-5 | TRBV2 | CASSSTAGGGQPQHF
TRBJ1-3 | TRBV5-8 | CASSGQNSLPIYF
TRBJ2-7 | TRBV27 | CASSLLRNPVAGAPTYEQYF
TRBJ2-5 | TRBV29-1 | CSVEDRAGETQYF
TRBJ2-2 | TRBV6-5 | CASSYGSRSTGELFF